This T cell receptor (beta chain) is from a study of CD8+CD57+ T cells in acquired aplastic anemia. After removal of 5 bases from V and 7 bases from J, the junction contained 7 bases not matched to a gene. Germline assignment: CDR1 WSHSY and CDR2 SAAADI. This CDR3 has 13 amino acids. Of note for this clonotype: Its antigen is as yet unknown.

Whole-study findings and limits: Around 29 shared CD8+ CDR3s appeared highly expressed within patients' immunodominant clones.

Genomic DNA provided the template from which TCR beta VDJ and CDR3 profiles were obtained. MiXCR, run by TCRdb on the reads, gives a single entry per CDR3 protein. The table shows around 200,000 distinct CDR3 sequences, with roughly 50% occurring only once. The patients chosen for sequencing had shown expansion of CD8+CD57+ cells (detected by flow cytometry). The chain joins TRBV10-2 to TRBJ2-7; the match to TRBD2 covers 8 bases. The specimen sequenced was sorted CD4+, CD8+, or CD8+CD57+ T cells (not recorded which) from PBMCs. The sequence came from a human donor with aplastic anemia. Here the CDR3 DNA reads TGCGCCAGCAGTTGGACCGGGGGGGAAGAGCAGTACTTC. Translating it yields CASSWTGGEEQYF.